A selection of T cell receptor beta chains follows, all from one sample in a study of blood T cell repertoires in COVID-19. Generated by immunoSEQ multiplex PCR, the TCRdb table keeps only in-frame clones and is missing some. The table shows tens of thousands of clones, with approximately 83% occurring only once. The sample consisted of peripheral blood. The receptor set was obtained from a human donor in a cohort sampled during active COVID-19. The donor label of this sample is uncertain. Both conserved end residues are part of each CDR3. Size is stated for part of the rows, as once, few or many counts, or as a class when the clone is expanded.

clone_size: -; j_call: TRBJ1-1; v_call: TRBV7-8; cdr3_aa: CASSFRGPNTEAFF
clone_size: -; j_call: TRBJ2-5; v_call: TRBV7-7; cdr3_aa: CASSLGLSPSLAGTQETQYF
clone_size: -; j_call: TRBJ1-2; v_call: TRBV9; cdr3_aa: CASSTRDRDNYGYTF
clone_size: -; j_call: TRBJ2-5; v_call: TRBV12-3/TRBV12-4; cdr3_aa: CASRTGQGTTQYF
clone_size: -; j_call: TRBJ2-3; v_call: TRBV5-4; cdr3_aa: CASSPGTSGGKADTQYF
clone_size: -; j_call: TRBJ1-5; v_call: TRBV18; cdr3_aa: CASSTTGANQPQHF
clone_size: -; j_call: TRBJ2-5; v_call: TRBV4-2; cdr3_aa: CASSQAVRETQYF
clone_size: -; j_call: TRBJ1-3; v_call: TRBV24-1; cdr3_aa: CATSDLDRSSGNTIYF
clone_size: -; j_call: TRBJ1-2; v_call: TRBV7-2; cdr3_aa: CASSLRTGSCTF
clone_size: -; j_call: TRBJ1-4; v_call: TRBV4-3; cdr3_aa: CASSRRTGGGEKLFF
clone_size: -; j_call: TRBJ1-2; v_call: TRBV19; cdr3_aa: CASSIDATTGFRSGYTF
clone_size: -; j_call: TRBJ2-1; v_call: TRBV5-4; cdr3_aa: CASSLYTSAGINEQFF
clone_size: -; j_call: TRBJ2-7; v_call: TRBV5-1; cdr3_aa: CASSRTGSPSYEQYF
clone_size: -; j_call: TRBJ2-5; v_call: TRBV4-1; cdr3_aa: CASSQDRVGGTQYF
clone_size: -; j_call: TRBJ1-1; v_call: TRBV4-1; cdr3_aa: CASSQDLGNTEAFF
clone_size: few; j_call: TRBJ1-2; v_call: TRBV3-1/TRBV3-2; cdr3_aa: CASSQGTGGGYTF
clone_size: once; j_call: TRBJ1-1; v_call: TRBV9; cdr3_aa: CASSVGWQNTEAFF
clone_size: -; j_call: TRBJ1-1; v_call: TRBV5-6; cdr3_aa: CASSRTQGFGTAFF
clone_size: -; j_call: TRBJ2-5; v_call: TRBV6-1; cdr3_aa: CASSDGGGGLKTQYF
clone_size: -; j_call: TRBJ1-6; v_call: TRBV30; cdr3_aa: CAWIDRGRGNSPLHF
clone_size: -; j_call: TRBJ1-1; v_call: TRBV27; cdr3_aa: CASGGAISEAFF
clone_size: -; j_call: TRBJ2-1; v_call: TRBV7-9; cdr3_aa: CASSPTANEQFF
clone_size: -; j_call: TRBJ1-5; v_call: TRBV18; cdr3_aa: CASSPSYNQPQHF
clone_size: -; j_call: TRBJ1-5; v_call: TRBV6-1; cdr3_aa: CASSEMTGRSNQPQHF
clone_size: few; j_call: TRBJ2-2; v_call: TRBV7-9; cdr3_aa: CASSLTGTGFTGELFF
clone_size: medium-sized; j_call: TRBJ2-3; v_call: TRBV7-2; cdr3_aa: CASSPDRGTDTQYF
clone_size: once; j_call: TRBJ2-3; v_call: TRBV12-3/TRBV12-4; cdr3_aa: CASGAGRDTQYF
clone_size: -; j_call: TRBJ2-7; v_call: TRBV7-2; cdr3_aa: CASRIGGAGNEQYF
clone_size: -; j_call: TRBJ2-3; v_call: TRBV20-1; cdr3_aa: CSASPSVPDTQYF
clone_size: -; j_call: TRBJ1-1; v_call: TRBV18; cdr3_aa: CASSPDGVGAAAFF
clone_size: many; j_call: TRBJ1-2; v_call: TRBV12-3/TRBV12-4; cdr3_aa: CASSPGSGHGYTF
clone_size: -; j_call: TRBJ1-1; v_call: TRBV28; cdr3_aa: CASSSAAGVNTEAFF
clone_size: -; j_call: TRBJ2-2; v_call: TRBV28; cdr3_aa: CASSAGTGGTGELFF
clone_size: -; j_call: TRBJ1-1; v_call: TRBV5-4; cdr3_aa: CASSNGRGSTEAFF
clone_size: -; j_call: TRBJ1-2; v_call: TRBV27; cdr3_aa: CASSSGLRNYGYTF
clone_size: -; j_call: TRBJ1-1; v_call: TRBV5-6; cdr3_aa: CASSPNYGGDTEAFF
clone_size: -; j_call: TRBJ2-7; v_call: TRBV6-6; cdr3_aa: CASSRPGTGGGGSYEQYF
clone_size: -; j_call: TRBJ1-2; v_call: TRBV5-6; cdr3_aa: CASSPGGPANYGYTF
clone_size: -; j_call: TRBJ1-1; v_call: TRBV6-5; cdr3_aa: CASRGGDWGEAFF
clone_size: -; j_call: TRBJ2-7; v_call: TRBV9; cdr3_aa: CASSGTRAGGSNYEQYF
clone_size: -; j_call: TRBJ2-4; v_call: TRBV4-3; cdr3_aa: CASSQGTAIQKNIQYF
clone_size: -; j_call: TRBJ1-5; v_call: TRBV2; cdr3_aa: CASNGVPVLYQPQHF
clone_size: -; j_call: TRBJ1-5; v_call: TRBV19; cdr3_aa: CASSILGGNQPQHF
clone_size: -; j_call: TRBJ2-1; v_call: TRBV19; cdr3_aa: CASSIGDRATGNEQFF
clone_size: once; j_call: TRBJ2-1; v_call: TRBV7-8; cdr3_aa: CASSLADRASYNEQFF
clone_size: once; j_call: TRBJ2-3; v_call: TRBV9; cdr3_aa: CASSVDSGATDTQYF
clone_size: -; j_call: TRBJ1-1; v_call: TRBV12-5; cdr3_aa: CASGLVQGGQGNTEAFF
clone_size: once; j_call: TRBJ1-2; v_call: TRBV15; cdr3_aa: CATSRGQGPGYTF
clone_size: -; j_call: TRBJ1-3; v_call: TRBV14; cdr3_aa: CASSQVHSYSGNTIYF
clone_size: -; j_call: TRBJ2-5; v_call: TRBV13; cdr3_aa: CASSLVGGKETQYF
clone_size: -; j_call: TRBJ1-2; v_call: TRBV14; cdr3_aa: CASSRNRGGLDGYTF
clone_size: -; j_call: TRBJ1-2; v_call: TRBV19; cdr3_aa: CASSTTGSWGGYTF
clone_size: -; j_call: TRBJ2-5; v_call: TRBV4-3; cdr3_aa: CASSPPPGLEETQYF
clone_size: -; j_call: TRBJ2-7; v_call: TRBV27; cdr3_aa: CASSFLFRDSPYEQYF
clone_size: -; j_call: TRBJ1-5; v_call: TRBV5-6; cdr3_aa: CASSLGKLVFGDSNQPQHF
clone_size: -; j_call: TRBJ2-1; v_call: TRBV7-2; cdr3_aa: CASSSRGLRDNEQFF
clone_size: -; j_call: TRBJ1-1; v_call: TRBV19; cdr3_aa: CASSIGTGGAFF